A selection of T cell receptor beta chains follows, all from one sample in a study of cytomegalovirus exposure and HLA in healthy donors. Profiled with immunoSEQ multiplex PCR; TCRdb holds only in-frame clones, not every one. Here the sample spans some 190,000 clones, 65% to 80% being singletons. The sample consisted of PBMCs. The source is a woman aged 25 to 45 in good health and CMV-seropositive. Both conserved end residues are part of each CDR3. D genes are given only for firm matches. Clone size, where shown, is once, few, many, or a class for clones that have expanded.

size	J	D	V	DNA	CDR3
NA	TRBJ2-2	NA	TRBV7-2	TGTGCCAGCAGCTTTAGCGGCGGGGAGCTGTTTTTT	CASSFSGGELFF
NA	TRBJ1-1	NA	TRBV5-1	TGCGCCAGCAGCTTGGGACGGGGACTCACTGAAGCTTTCTTT	CASSLGRGLTEAFF
NA	TRBJ1-2	NA	TRBV5-4	TGTGCCAGCAGCAGCGCAATTACTCGCCTTAACTATGGCTACACCTTC	CASSSAITRLNYGYTF
NA	TRBJ2-1	NA	TRBV4-3	TGCGCCAGCAGCCAAGATGAGACGGGGACCTACAATGAGCAGTTCTTC	CASSQDETGTYNEQFF
NA	TRBJ1-4	TRBD1	TRBV19	TGTGCCAGTCTCGACAGGGCTAATGAAAAACTGTTTTTT	CASLDRANEKLFF
NA	TRBJ2-7	NA	TRBV4-2	TGTGCCAGCAGCTCACGCGGGGACCTACCCTACGAGCAGTACTTC	CASSSRGDLPYEQYF
NA	TRBJ2-7	NA	TRBV21-1	TGTGCCAGCAGCAAAGTCACAGGGGCCTACGAGCAGTACTTC	CASSKVTGAYEQYF
few	TRBJ2-5	TRBD2	TRBV9	TGTGCCAGCAGCAGGGGACTAGCGGGTCCTCATTCAGAGACCCAGTACTTC	CASSRGLAGPHSETQYF
NA	TRBJ2-7	TRBD2	TRBV30	TGTGCCTGGAGTGTGCGGACTAGCGGTACCTACGAGCAGTACTTC	CAWSVRTSGTYEQYF
NA	TRBJ2-5	TRBD2	TRBV4-1	TGCGCCAGCAGCCAAACGCGGACTAGCCGAGATGAGCAGTACTTC	CASSQTRTSRDEQYF
NA	TRBJ2-5	NA	TRBV4-1	TGCGCCAGCAGCCAAGAGAGGCAAGAGACCCAGTACTTC	CASSQERQETQYF
few	TRBJ1-6	NA	TRBV7-2	TGTGCCAGCAGCTTAATGGCAGGGCGGTCACCCCTCCACTTT	CASSLMAGRSPLHF
NA	TRBJ1-6	NA	TRBV7-4	TGTGCCAGCAGCCATAGGGGGTGGAAGGGCCGGGGCTCACCCCTCCACTTT	CASSHRGWKGRGSPLHF
NA	TRBJ2-7	TRBD2	TRBV5-1	TGCGCCAGCAGCCTGAGGACTAGCTCCTACGAGCAGTACTTC	CASSLRTSSYEQYF
NA	TRBJ1-3	TRBD1	TRBV9	TGTGCCAGCAGCGCGACAGGGGCCAGGGCTAGTGGAAACACCATATATTTT	CASSATGARASGNTIYF
NA	TRBJ1-2	NA	TRBV6-1	TGTGCCAGCAGTGAACAGGGATACCGCGGCTATGGCTACACCTTC	CASSEQGYRGYGYTF
NA	TRBJ1-1	TRBD1	TRBV4-3	TGCGCCAGCAGCCAAGTGGGACAGGGGTTGAACACTGAAGCTTTCTTT	CASSQVGQGLNTEAFF
NA	TRBJ2-7	TRBD1	TRBV28	TGTGCCAGCAGTTTCGGGACAGCCTACGAGCAGTACTTC	CASSFGTAYEQYF
NA	TRBJ1-1	NA	TRBV18	TGTGCCAGCTCACAACAGAAGTACACTGAAGCTTTCTTT	CASSQQKYTEAFF
NA	TRBJ2-3	NA	TRBV7-2	TGTGCCAGCAGCTTAAGGGGGCTAGGGGGGGATACGCAGTATTTT	CASSLRGLGGDTQYF
few	TRBJ2-5	NA	TRBV29-1	TGCAGCGTTGTGCAGGGGATCGAAGAGACCCAGTACTTC	CSVVQGIEETQYF
once	TRBJ2-2	NA	TRBV27	TGTGCCAGCAGTTTGACTGGAACCGGGGAGCTGTTTTTT	CASSLTGTGELFF
NA	TRBJ2-2	TRBD1	TRBV5-1	TGCGCCAGCAGCCCAGGCGACAGGGTCTCCGGGGAGCTGTTTTTT	CASSPGDRVSGELFF
few	TRBJ2-5	TRBD2	TRBV19	TGTGCCAGTAGGGGACTAGCGGGGGGCTTACAAGAGACCCAGTACTTC	CASRGLAGGLQETQYF
NA	TRBJ1-5	TRBD1	TRBV18	TGTGCCAGCTCACCGGGGACAGGCGGTCCTCAGAATCAGCCCCAGCATTTT	CASSPGTGGPQNQPQHF
NA	TRBJ1-5	TRBD1	TRBV28	TGTGCCAGCCTTTATCCCGGGACAGGGAACAATCAGCCCCAGCATTTT	CASLYPGTGNNQPQHF
few	TRBJ1-1	NA	TRBV28	TGTGCCAGCAGTTTCTCTTTTCGAGGAGTAGCAGGGGCCAGCACTGAAGCTTTCTTT	CASSFSFRGVAGASTEAFF
NA	TRBJ2-3	TRBD1	TRBV4-1	TGCGCCAGCAGCCCACAGGGGGTAACTGTCACAGATACGCAGTATTTT	CASSPQGVTVTDTQYF
once	TRBJ2-7	TRBD1	TRBV7-9	TGTGCCAGCAGCTTAACAGGGGCCTGGGAGCAGTACTTC	CASSLTGAWEQYF
NA	TRBJ1-5	NA	TRBV18	TGTGCCAGCTCACCACAGTCCGGGGGCAATCAGCCCCAGCATTTT	CASSPQSGGNQPQHF
NA	TRBJ1-2	NA	TRBV5-6	TGTGCCAGCAGCTTGGCAGGGTTCTATGGCTACACCTTC	CASSLAGFYGYTF
few	TRBJ2-5	TRBD2	TRBV10-2	TGCGCCAGCACTGGCGGGGGAAGCCAAGAGACCCAGTACTTC	CASTGGGSQETQYF
NA	TRBJ2-2	NA	TRBV10-3	TGTGCCATCAGTGAGACTAAAAGACAGTCCGGGGAGCTGTTTTTT	CAISETKRQSGELFF
NA	TRBJ2-5	NA	TRBV2	TGTGCCAGCACCTATTCCTGGCGGCGTCAAGAGACCCAGTACTTC	CASTYSWRRQETQYF
once	TRBJ2-3	NA	TRBV7-2	TGTGCCAGCAGCTTAGCAGCTATTTCAGATACGCAGTATTTT	CASSLAAISDTQYF
NA	TRBJ2-5	NA	TRBV10-3	TGTGCCATCAGCGGGGATTATGAGCTGGAGACCCAGTACTTC	CAISGDYELETQYF
NA	TRBJ1-6	TRBD1	TRBV29-1	TGCAGCGTACAGGGGGCACTAGGGGAACCCCTCCACTTT	CSVQGALGEPLHF
once	TRBJ1-2	TRBD1	TRBV29-1	TGCAGCGCCGGACAGGGGGCTAACTATGGCTACACCTTC	CSAGQGANYGYTF
NA	TRBJ2-3	TRBD2	TRBV5-1	TGCGCCAGCAGCTACGACGGGGGGGCCACAGATACGCAGTATTTT	CASSYDGGATDTQYF
few	TRBJ2-5	NA	TRBV2	TGTGCCAGCAGTTTCCAGGGGACCTACCAAGAGACCCAGTACTTC	CASSFQGTYQETQYF
NA	TRBJ1-2	TRBD1	TRBV5-1	TGCGCCAGCAGCTTGGAGGGGGCGAACTATGGCTACACCTTC	CASSLEGANYGYTF
once	TRBJ2-7	TRBD1	TRBV14	TGTGCCAGCACCGACAGGGGAAGGCTCTACGAGCAGTACTTC	CASTDRGRLYEQYF
NA	TRBJ1-1	TRBD1	TRBV6-5	TGTGCCAGCACCTATCGACAGGGGGTGAACACTGAAGCTTTCTTT	CASTYRQGVNTEAFF
NA	TRBJ1-2	TRBD1	TRBV6-6	TGTGCCAGCAGACCGGGACAGGGCTATGGCTACACCTTC	CASRPGQGYGYTF
NA	TRBJ2-7	NA	TRBV20-1	TGCAGTGCTAGACGGGGCGGGGAGTACTTC	CSARRGGEYF
NA	TRBJ1-2	NA	TRBV5-6	TGTGCCAGCAGCTTGGGACAGGCTAACTATGGCTACACCTTC	CASSLGQANYGYTF